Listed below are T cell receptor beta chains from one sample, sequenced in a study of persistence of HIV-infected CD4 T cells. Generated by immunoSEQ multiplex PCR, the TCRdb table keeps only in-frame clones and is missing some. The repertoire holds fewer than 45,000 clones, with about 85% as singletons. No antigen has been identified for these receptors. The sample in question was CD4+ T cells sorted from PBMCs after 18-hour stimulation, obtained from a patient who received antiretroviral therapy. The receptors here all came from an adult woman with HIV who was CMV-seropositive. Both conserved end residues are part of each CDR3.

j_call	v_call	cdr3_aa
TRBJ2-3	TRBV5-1	CASSLEVVADTQYF
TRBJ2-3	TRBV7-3	CASSKGGLAGGTDTQYF
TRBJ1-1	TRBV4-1	CASKEGTGRRSEAFF
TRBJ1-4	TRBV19	CASSRGDQTNEKLFF
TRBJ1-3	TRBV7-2	CASSLAGVNTIYF
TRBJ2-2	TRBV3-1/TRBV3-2	CASRPGRLTGELFF
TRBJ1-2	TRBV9	CASSSRGGGAYGYTF
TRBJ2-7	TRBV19	CASSTGTSGGTTF
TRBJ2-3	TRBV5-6	CASSSGHQRRSDTQYF
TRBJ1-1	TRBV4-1	CASSQLNVPPTEAFF
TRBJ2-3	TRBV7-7	CASSLGASGGATDTQYF
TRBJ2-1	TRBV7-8	CASSLAGGGAYNEQFF
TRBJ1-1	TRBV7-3	CASSDNTGAEAFF
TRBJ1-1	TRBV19	CASSQLGGADTEAFF
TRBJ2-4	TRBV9	CASSPRQGALGDIQYF
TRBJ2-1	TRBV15	CATSRAGGNEQFF
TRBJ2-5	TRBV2	CASSDWETQYF
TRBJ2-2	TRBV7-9	CASSLHNSLNTGELFF
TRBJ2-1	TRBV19	CASSERGLWYNEQFF
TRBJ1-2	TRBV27	CASSLTGTSNYGYTF
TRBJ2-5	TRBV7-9	CASSLERTGAQETQYF
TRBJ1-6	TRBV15	CATSSTPGPVGSPLHF
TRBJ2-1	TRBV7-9	CASSLGQGPYNEQFF
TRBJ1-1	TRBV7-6	CASSLLPKGRHTEAFF
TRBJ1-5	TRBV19	CASSITGDSNQPQHF
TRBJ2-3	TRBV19	CASNSGGTDTQYF
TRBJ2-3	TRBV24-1	CATSERQGMSDTQYF
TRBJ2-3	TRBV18	CASSPLAGPSTDTQYF
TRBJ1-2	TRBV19	CASSKRHHVTDMTGYTF
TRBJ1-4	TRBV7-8	CASSLTSGVGKLFF
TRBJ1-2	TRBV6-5	CASMGTPPDYGYTF
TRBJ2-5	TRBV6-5	CASSYLGPDLETQYF
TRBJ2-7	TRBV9	CASSVRAGPTFYEQYF
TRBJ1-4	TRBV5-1	CASGSGLTNEKLFF
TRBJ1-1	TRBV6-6	CAVAQSVNTEAFF
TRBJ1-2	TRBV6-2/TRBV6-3	CASSYTGHHEGYTF
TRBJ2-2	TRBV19	CASSILGGELFF
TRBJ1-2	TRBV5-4	CASSSQGINYGYTF
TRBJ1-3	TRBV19	CASSLSGNTIYF
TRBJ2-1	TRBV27	CASRFVTGTGQNNEQFF
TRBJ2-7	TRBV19	CASSDVAGEQYF
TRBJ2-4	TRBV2	CASSEGLATNIQYF
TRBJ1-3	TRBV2	CASRGLVTVGNTIYF
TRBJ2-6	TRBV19	CASRKQGSGANVLTF
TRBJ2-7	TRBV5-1	CASSLGAQGEQYF
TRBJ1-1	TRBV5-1	CASSLGSGIGTEAFF
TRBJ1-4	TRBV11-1	CASSLGGSNEKLFF